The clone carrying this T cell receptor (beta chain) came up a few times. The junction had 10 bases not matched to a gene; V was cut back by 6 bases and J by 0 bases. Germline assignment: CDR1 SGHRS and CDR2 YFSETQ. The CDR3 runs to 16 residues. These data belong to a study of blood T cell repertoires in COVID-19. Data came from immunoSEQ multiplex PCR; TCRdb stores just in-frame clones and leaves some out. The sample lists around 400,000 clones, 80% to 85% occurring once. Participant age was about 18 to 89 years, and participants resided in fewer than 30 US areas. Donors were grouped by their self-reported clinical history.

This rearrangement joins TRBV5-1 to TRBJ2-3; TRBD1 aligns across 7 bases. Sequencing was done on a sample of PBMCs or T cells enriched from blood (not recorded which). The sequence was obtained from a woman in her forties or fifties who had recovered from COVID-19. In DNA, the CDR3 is TGCGCCAGCAAAGCAGGGGGTGGAACTAGCACAGATACGCAGTATTTT. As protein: CASKAGGGTSTDTQYF.